This T cell receptor (beta chain) was documented in a study of shared clonotypes between healthy human individuals. Overall study context: With ages of 18 to 49, the donors were a couple of women and a few men. Donors had three CD4 naive, three CD4 memory, two CD8 naive and one CD8 memory plate apiece.

Sequenced by immunoSEQ multiplex PCR; TCRdb stores in-frame clones only, minus some. This sample has under 750,000 clones, with around 70% found just once. The CDR3 spans 14 residues. V was shortened by 0 bases and J by 7 bases, with 14 bases between the two germline ends. Germline CDR1 and CDR2: SGHRS and YFSETQ. The sequenced sample was memory CD4+ T cells sorted from blood. This sample's subset: CD45RA-negative fraction. The genes are TRBV5-1 and TRBJ2-7, with D maybe TRBD2 (6 bases). This sequence was found in a woman aged 25 to 39 in good health. The CDR3 DNA reads as TGCGCCAGCAGCTTGGACCCGGGAGTGAAAGAGCAGTACTTC. Translating gives CASSLDPGVKEQYF. The complete variable domain, with remaining parts taken from reference TRBV5-1 and TRBJ2-7, reads KAGVTQTPRYLIKTRGQQVTLSCSPISGHRSVSWYQQTPGQGLQFLFEYFSETQRNKGNFPGRFSGRQFSNSRSEMNVSTLELGDSALYLCASSLDPGVKEQYFGPGTRLTVT.